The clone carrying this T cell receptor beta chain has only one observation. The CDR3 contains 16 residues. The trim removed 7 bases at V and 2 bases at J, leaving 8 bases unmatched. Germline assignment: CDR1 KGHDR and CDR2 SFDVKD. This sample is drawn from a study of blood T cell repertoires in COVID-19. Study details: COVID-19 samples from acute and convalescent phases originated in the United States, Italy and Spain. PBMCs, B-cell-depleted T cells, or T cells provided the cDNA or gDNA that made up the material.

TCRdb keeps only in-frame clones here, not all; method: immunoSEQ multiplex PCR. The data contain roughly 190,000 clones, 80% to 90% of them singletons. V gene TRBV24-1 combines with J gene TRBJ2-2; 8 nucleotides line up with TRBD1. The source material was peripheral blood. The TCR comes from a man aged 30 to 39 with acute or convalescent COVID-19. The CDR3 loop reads CATRESGTGNTGELFF. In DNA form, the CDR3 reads TGTGCCACCAGGGAATCAGGGACAGGAAACACCGGGGAGCTGTTTTTT.